The T cell receptor (beta chain) under discussion was sequenced for a study of T cells after yellow fever vaccination. As TCR cDNA was made by 5'RACE template switching, a universal primer site and UMIs were added. TCRdb reprocessed the 5' RACE reads via MiXCR and lists one record per CDR3 protein. The sample includes hundreds of thousands of distinct CDR3 sequences, around 20% of them seen just once. Study observations and caveats: Though weaker, the secondary response peaked faster, on day 5 versus 15. Most primary-vaccination clones recurred post-booster (approximately 96% CD4, more than 85% CD8).

This clonotype was observed a handful of times. Its antigen is not known. The CDR3 totals 15 residues. Germline V gives CDR1 DFQATT, CDR2 SNEGSKA (reference sequence). The germline V and J ends were trimmed by 3 bases and 2 bases, with 15 bases remaining between them. The rearrangement uses TRBV20-1 and TRBJ2-3, with D possibly TRBD1 on 6 matching bases. This receptor was identified in a man aged 18 to 29 who received the YFV17D yellow fever vaccine. Sequenced material: PBMCs, taken before the yellow fever booster vaccination. CDR3 in DNA: TGCAGTGCTAGTAAGACAGGCACTACCACAGATACGCAGTATTTT. Amino acid sequence: CSASKTGTTTDTQYF.